Included here is one T cell receptor (beta chain) sequence, with context. As yet, its antigen is unknown. The CDR3 end shows no conserved phenylalanine or tryptophan, and so a read error is likely. The CDR3 extends over 12 amino acids. V was cut by 7 bases and J by 5 bases, with 15 bases left in between. Germline assignment: CDR1 SQVTM and CDR2 ANQGSEA. This sample was taken from a study of tumor-infiltrating lymphocytes in primary liver carcinoma. Study summary: Men as well as women, aged 30 to 69 years, made up the patients. Study-level findings and limits: Tumors and blood were compared for top-250-clone fraction, and tumors had the significantly higher value (p = 0.039).

A primer in the constant region served to generate TCR beta cDNA from roughly 520 ng of total RNA. Three rounds of nested multiplex PCR with slightly modified ARM-PCR produced TCR beta libraries. The opening two PCR rounds, 10 cycles each, paired TRBV1-TRBV30 forward primers with a C-beta reverse primer. TCRdb fed the multiplex PCR reads into MiXCR, producing one record per CDR3 protein. The sample includes fewer than 250,000 distinct CDR3 sequences, about 82% of them seen just once. DNA and RNA were both co-extracted from 20-30 mg of bulk tissue that had not been sorted. Each of the tumor samples contained in excess of 85% viable tumor cells.

V gene TRBV29-1 combines with J gene TRBJ2-7; no firm D call. The TCR was taken from a man in his forties with primary liver carcinoma and hepatitis B virus infection. Sequenced material: tumor tissue from primary liver carcinoma. This CDR3 reads CSAAWGNHEQYY. Here the CDR3 DNA reads TGCAGCGCGGCTTGGGGTAATCACGAGCAGTACTAT.